The 19 T cell receptor beta chains in this list originate from one sample, sequenced in a study of cytomegalovirus exposure and HLA in healthy donors. TCRdb keeps only in-frame clones here, not all; method: immunoSEQ multiplex PCR. The sample has 150,000 to 200,000 clones, roughly 82% seen once. What was sequenced was PBMCs. The receptors derive from a man younger than 30 in good health and CMV-seropositive.

CDR3 residues: CASSYRPYEQYF. The CDR3 nucleotides are TGTGCCAGCAGTTACAGACCGTACGAGCAGTACTTC. The V gene is TRBV28, the J gene TRBJ2-7; D unresolved. Germline V CDR1 and CDR2: MDHEN, SYDVKM. Trimming cost V 4 bases and J 4 bases, with 8 bases left between them. The CDR3 has 12 amino acids.

A word on this clone: At the DNA level, this CDR3 is encoded by other sequences in the same sample as well. V and J are TRBV18 and TRBJ1-2, with D perhaps TRBD1 (6 bases). With 3 bases removed from V and 3 bases from J, the gap between germline ends came to 8 bases. Germline V gene lookup returns CDR1 KGHSH and CDR2 LQKENI. CDR3 length: 13 amino acids. The CDR3 sequence: CASSPEGDYGYTF. CDR3 in DNA: TGTGCCAGCTCACCCGAGGGGGACTATGGCTACACCTTC.

This clone was seen a handful of times. The V gene is TRBV2, the J gene TRBJ1-5; the match to TRBD1 covers 9 bases. The CDR3 is 12 amino acids. From germline, CDR1 is SNHLY and CDR2 FYNNEI. Trimming took 5 bases from V and 15 from J; bases not matched to a gene: 8. This CDR3 is CASSLGQGRRHF. The CDR3 DNA follows: TGTGCCAGCAGTCTTGGACAGGGGAGGCGGCATTTT.

This chain connects TRBV27 to TRBJ1-4; D is ambiguous. V was clipped by 2 bases and J by 8 bases, with 15 bases between them. The CDR3 is 15 residues long. Germline-derived CDR1 and CDR2 are MNHEY and SMNVEV (reference sequence). DNA for the CDR3: TGTGCCAGCAGTTTAGAGGAGAGTGTCCCCGAAAAACTGTTTTTT. This encodes CASSLEESVPEKLFF.

This rearrangement joins TRBV30 to TRBJ2-1; D gene uncertain. Germline values: CDR1 GTSNPN, CDR2 SVGIG (reference sequence). The CDR3 sequence is 12 residues long. Here the CDR3 reads CALEKAYNEQFF. CDR3 coding DNA: TGTGCTCTGGAAAAAGCGTACAATGAGCAGTTCTTC.

This chain links TRBV27 with TRBJ1-2; the D gene is possibly TRBD1 (5 bases). The CDR3 is made up of 13 amino acids. Deletions cut 6 bases from V and 1 base from J, with 9 bases between. Germline V CDR1 and CDR2: MNHEY, SMNVEV (reference sequence). DNA for the CDR3: TGTGCCAGCAGCGACAGTTTTAACTATGGCTACACCTTC. Translation: CASSDSFNYGYTF.

J is TRBJ2-1 and V is TRBV27, with TRBD2 identical over 13 bases. Per the germline V gene, CDR1 is MNHEY and CDR2 is SMNVEV (reference sequence). The J segment lost 8 bases and the V segment lost 6 bases, leaving 7 bases of the junction unmatched. The CDR3 has 15 amino acids. CDR3 sequence reads: CASSRTSGSVDEQFF. CDR3 in DNA: TGTGCCAGCAGCCGGACTAGCGGGAGTGTCGATGAGCAGTTCTTC.

The chain recombines TRBV5-4 with TRBJ2-7, with TRBD2 identical over 7 bases. The CDR3 extends over 14 amino acids. Trimming removed 3 bases from V and 2 bases from J; junction bases left unmatched: 5. The germline gives CDR1 SGHNT, CDR2 YYREEE (reference sequence). The CDR3 loop is CASSWGGSTYEQYF. The CDR3, as DNA: TGTGCCAGCAGCTGGGGGGGGTCTACCTACGAGCAGTACTTC.

The rearrangement joins TRBV29-1 to TRBJ2-2; TRBD1 is a possible D gene (5 bases). The V end lost 3 bases, the J end lost 4 bases, and 9 bases lay between the germline ends. Germline loops: CDR1 SQVTM, CDR2 ANQGSEA. The CDR3 runs 13 residues. The CDR3 nucleotides are TGCAGCGTTGATAAGGGGTTCACCGGGGAGCTGTTTTTT. This sequence encodes CSVDKGFTGELFF.

The sample holds one count of this clone. V is TRBV21-1 and J is TRBJ2-7; the table gives TRBD2 as D, unverified against the DNA. TRBV21-1 is labeled a pseudogene. The CDR3 extends over 17 amino acids. CDR3 bases: TGTGCCAGGTGGCGTGAATGGAGGCGGGCCCACACCTACGAGCAGTACTTC. Its protein is CARWREWRRAHTYEQYF.

The chain combines TRBV7-3 with TRBJ2-3; 10 nucleotides align to TRBD2. This CDR3 has 16 amino acids. Trimming at V came to 5 bases and at J to 0 bases, leaving 5 bases not matched to a gene. From germline, CDR1 is SGHTA and CDR2 FQGTGA. CDR3 nucleotides: TGTGCCAGCAGCACCGGACTAGCGGATAGCACAGATACGCAGTATTTT. Translation gives CASSTGLADSTDTQYF.

The rearrangement joins TRBV4-1 to TRBJ1-2; D perhaps matches TRBD1 (6 bases). There are 15 residues in the CDR3. V dropped 2 bases and J dropped 0 bases, with 10 bases sitting between them. CDR1 is MGHRA, CDR2 YSYEKL, per germline. The DNA of the CDR3 is TGCGCCAGCAGCCAACCGGGACAAACTAACTATGGCTACACCTTC. This sequence encodes CASSQPGQTNYGYTF.

CDR3 amino acids: CASSIGSSPVPGELFF. The DNA of the CDR3 is TGTGCCAGTAGTATCGGGTCTAGCCCCGTTCCCGGGGAGCTGTTTTTT. The chain has TRBV19 and TRBJ2-2, with D perhaps matching TRBD2 (5 bases). The CDR3 totals 16 residues. Trimming shortened V by 3 bases and J by 6 bases, and 17 bases separated the two germline ends. Germline CDR1 is LNHDA and CDR2 is SQIVND (reference sequence).

This chain connects TRBV30 to TRBJ2-1; 8 bases are shared with TRBD2. J gave up 12 bases and V 3 bases, and 4 bases lay outside the gene matches. The CDR3 has 11 residues. Germline V gives CDR1 GTSNPN, CDR2 SVGIG (reference sequence). This CDR3 is CAWSFRGGQFF. The CDR3 DNA sequence: TGTGCCTGGAGCTTTCGGGGGGGGCAGTTCTTC.

J is TRBJ2-2 and V is TRBV19; D remains unclear. The germline CDR1 and CDR2 sequences are LNHDA and SQIVND (reference sequence). Trimming cost V 7 bases and J 7 bases, with 13 bases left between them. The CDR3 runs 13 residues. CDR3 sequence reads: CASTGSSRGELFF. The CDR3 region has the DNA TGTGCCAGTACCGGGTCTTCTCGCGGGGAGCTGTTTTTT.

The chain combines TRBV7-2 with TRBJ2-7; TRBD1 agrees at 8 bases. Trimming removed 4 bases from V and 2 bases from J; junction bases left unmatched: 7. Germline V CDR1 and CDR2: SGHTA, FQGNSA. This CDR3 spans 15 amino acids. CDR3 nucleotide sequence: TGTGCCAGCAGCTCCCAGGGGGCCCTTACCTACGAGCAGTACTTC. Amino acid sequence: CASSSQGALTYEQYF.

The chain has TRBV5-1 and TRBJ1-2; possibly TRBD1 for D (6 bases). The V gene's germline CDR1 is SGHRS and CDR2 YFSETQ. The CDR3 sequence is 13 residues long. Trimming left V 4 bases short and J 10 bases short, with 17 bases between. CDR3 loop: CASSETGARNYTF. The CDR3 coding sequence is TGCGCCAGCAGCGAGACAGGTGCCCGTAACTACACCTTC.

The CDR3 bases are TGCAGCGTTGAAGGGGGACATACAAACACTGAAGCTTTCTTT. Translating gives CSVEGGHTNTEAFF. The rearrangement links TRBV29-1 to TRBJ1-1; weak D call: TRBD1 (6 bases). Germline CDR1 reads SQVTM; CDR2 reads ANQGSEA. The CDR3 sequence is 14 residues long. V lost 1 base and J lost 2, with 11 bases in between.

This rearrangement joins TRBV10-2 to TRBJ2-7; possible D gene TRBD2, 5 bases. Per the germline V gene, CDR1 is WSHSY and CDR2 is SAAADI. Trimming cost V 4 bases and J 2 bases, with 15 bases left between them. The CDR3 is 15 residues long. CDR3 region: CASSGTGLPTYEQYF. The CDR3 DNA reads TGCGCCAGCAGTGGCACCGGACTCCCCACCTACGAGCAGTACTTC.